This T cell receptor beta chain was identified in a study of blood T cell repertoires in COVID-19. Study context: Sources were T cells, B-cell-depleted T cells, or PBMCs; the material itself was cDNA or gDNA.

Study processing details: Amplifying reference gene primers gave estimates of nucleated cell counts. Method: immunoSEQ multiplex PCR; TCRdb's copy keeps in-frame clones and lacks some. That table supplies the V and J calls and clone size; D and trimming were determined from the DNA. Of fewer than 250,000 clones in the sample, roughly four fifths were seen once. Germline trimming cut 5 bases from V and 4 bases from J; bases unmatched to any gene: 6. CDR3 length: 14 amino acids. Germline V gene sequence: CDR1 MDHEN, CDR2 SYDVKM. V gene TRBV28 combines with J gene TRBJ1-2; 8 bases are a match to TRBD1. The sequencing input was peripheral blood. This TCR was recovered from a woman between 65 and 79 years old with active or convalescent COVID-19. This chain's CDR3 is CASSETGVGYGYTF. The DNA for the CDR3 is TGTGCCAGCAGTGAGACAGGGGTGGGCTATGGCTACACCTTC.